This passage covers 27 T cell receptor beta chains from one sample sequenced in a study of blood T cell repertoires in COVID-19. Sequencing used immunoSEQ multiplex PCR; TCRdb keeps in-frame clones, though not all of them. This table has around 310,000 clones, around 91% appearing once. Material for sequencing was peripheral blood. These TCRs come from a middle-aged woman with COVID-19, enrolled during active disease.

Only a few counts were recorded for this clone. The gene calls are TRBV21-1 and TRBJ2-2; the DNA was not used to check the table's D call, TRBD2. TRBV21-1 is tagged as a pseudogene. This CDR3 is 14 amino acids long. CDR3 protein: CASSKGEAAGELFF. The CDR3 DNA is TGTGCCAGCAGCAAAGGGGAGGCAGCCGGGGAGCTGTTTTTT.

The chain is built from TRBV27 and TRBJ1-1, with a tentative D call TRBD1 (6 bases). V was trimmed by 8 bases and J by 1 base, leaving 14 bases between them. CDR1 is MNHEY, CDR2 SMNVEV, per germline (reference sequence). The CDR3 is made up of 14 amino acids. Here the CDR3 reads CASRKGTRNTEAFF. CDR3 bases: TGTGCCAGCCGGAAGGGGACACGGAACACTGAAGCTTTCTTT.

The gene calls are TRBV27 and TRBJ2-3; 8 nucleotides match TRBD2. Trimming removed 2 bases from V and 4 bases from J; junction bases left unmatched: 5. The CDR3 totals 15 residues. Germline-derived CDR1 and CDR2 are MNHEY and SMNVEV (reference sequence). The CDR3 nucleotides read TGTGCCAGCAGTTTAATGAGCGGGAGCTCAGATACGCAGTATTTT. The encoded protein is CASSLMSGSSDTQYF.

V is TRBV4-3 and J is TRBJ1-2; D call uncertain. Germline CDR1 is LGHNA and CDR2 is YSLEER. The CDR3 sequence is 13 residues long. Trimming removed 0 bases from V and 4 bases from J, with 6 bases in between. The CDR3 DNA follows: TGCGCCAGCAGCCAAGACTACCTCTATGGCTACACCTTC. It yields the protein CASSQDYLYGYTF.

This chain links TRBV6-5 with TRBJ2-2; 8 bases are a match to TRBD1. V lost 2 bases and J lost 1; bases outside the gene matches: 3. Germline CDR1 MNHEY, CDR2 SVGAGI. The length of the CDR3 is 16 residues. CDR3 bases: TGTGCCAGCAGTTACCGGACAGGGTGGAACACCGGGGAGCTGTTTTTT. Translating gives CASSYRTGWNTGELFF.

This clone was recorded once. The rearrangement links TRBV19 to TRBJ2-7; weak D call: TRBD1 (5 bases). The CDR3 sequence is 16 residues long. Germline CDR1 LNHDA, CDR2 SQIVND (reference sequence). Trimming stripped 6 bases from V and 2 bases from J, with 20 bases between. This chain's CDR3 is CASRSAAVGAPYEQYF. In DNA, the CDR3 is TGTGCCAGTAGATCGGCGGCGGTAGGGGCCCCCTACGAGCAGTACTTC. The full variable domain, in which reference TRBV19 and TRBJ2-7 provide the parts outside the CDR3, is DGGITQSPKYLFRKEGQNVTLSCEQNLNHDAMYWYRQDPGQGLRLIYYSQIVNDFQKGDIAEGYSVSREKKESFPLTVTSAQKNPTAFYLCASRSAAVGAPYEQYFGPGTRLTVT.

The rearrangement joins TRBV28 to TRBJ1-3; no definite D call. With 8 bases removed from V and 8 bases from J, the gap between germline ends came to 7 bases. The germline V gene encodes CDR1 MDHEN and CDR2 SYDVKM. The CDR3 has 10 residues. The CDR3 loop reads CASYKYTIYF. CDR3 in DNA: TGTGCCAGCTACAAATACACCATATATTTT.

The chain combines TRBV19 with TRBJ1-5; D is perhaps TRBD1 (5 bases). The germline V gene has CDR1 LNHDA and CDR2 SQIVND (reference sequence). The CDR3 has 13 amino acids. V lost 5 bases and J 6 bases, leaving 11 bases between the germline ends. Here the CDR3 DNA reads TGTGCCAGTAGTTGGGCGGGGGGTCAGCCCCAGCATTTT. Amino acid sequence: CASSWAGGQPQHF.

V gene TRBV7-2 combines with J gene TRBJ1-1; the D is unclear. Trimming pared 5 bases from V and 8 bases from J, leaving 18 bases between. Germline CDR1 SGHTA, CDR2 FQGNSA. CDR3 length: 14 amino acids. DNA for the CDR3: TGTGCCAGCAGCCCAACATGGGGAGAGGTGGAAGCTTTCTTT. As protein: CASSPTWGEVEAFF. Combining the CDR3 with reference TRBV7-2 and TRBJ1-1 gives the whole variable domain GAGVSQSPSNKVTEKGKDVELRCDPISGHTALYWYRQSLGQGLEFLIYFQGNSAPDKSGLPSDRFSAERTGGSVSTLTIQRTQQEDSAVYLCASSPTWGEVEAFFGQGTRLTVV.

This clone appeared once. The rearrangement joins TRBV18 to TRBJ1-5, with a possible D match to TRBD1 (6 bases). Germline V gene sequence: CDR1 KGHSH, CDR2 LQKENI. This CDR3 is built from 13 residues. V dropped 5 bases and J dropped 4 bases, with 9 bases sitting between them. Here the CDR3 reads CASSSQGNQPQHF. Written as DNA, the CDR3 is TGTGCCAGCTCAAGCCAGGGGAATCAGCCCCAGCATTTT.

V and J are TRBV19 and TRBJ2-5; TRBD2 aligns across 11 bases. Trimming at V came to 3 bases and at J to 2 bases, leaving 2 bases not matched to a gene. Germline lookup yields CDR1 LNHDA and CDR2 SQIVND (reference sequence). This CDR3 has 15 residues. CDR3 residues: CASSILAGGQETQYF. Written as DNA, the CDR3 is TGTGCCAGTAGTATTTTAGCGGGGGGGCAAGAGACCCAGTACTTC.

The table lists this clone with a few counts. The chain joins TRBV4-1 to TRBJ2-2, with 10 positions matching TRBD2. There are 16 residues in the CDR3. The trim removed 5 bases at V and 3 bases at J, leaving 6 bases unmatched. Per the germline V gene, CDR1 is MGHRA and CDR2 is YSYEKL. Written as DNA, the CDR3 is TGCGCCAGCAGCGTAGTAGCGGGAGGAGACACCGGGGAGCTGTTTTTT. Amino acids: CASSVVAGGDTGELFF.

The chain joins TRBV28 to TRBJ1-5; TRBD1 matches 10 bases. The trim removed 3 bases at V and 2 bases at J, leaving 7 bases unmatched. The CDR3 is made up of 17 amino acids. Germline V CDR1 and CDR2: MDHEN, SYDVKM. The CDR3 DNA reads TGTGCCAGCAGTTTCTCGGACAGGGGGTTTGGCAATCAGCCCCAGCATTTT. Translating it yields CASSFSDRGFGNQPQHF.

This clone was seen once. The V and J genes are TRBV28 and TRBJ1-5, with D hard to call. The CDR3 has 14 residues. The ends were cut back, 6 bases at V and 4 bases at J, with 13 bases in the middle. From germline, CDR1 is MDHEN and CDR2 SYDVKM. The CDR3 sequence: CASRSGVGNQPQHF. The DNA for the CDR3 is TGTGCCAGCAGGAGCGGGGTGGGGAATCAGCCCCAGCATTTT.

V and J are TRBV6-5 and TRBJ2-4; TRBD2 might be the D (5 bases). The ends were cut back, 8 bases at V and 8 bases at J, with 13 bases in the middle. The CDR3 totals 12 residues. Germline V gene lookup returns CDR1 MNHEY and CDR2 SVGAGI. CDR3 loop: CASRTPGHIQYF. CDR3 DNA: TGTGCCAGCCGGACTCCTGGTCACATTCAGTACTTC.

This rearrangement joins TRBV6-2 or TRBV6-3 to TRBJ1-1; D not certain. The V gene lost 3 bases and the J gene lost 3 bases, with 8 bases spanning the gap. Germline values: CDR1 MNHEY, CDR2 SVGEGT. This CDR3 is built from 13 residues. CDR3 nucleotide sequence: TGTGCCAGCAGTTATTACGGGGACACTGAAGCTTTCTTT. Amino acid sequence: CASSYYGDTEAFF.

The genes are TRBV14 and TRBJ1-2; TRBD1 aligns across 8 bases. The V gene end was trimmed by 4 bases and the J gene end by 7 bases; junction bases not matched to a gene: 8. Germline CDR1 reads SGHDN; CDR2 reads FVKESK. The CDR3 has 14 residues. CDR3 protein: CASSRSGTGGGYTF. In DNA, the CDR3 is TGTGCCAGCAGCCGAAGCGGGACAGGCGGTGGCTACACCTTC.

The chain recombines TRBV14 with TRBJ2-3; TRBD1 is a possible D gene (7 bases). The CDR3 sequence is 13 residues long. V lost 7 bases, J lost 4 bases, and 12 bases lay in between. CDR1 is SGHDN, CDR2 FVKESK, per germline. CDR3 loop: CASNRGGPDTQYF. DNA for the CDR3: TGTGCCAGCAACAGGGGAGGACCAGATACGCAGTATTTT.

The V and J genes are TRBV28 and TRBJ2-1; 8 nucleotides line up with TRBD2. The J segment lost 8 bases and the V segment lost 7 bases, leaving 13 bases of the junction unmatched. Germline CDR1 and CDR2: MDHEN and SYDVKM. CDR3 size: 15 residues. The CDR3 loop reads CASTKRLTSADEQFF. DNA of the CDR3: TGTGCCAGCACCAAGCGGCTGACTAGCGCGGATGAGCAGTTCTTC.

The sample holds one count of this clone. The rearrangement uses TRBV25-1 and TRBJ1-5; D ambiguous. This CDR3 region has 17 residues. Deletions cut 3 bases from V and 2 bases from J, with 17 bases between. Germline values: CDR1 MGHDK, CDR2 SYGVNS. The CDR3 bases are TGTGCCAGCAGTGATTCAGGAAGAGGGTTCGGCAATCAGCCCCAGCATTTT. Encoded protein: CASSDSGRGFGNQPQHF.

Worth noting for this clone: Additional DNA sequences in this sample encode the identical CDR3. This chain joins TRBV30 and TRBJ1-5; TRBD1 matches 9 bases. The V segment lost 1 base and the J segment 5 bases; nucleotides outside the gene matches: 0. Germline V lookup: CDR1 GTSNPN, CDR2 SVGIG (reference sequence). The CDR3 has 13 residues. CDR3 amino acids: CAWSGQGDQPQHF. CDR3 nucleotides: TGTGCCTGGAGTGGACAGGGGGATCAGCCCCAGCATTTT.

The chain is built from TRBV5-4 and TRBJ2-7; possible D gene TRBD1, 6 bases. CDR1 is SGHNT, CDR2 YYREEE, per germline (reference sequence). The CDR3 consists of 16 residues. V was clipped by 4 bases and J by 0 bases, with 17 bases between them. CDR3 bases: TGTGCCAGCAGCCCCGCTGGGGGCCTTGGCTCCTACGAGCAGTACTTC. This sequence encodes CASSPAGGLGSYEQYF.

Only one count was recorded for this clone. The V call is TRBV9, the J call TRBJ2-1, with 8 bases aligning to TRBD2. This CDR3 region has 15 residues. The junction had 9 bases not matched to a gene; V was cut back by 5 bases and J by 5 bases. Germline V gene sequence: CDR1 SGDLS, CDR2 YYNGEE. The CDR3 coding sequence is TGTGCCAGCAGTACCATAGCGGGACGCCACAATGAGCAGTTCTTC. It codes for CASSTIAGRHNEQFF.

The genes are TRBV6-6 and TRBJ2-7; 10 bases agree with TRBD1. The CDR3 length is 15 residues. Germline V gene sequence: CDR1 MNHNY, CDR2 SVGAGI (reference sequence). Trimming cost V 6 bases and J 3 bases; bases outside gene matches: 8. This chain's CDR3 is CASRHRDRGVYEQYF. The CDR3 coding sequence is TGTGCCAGCAGACACCGGGACAGGGGTGTCTACGAGCAGTACTTC.

In DNA, the CDR3 is TGTGCCAGCAGTACTCGACTAGCGGGAGGGTCGTACAATGAGCAGTTCTTC. As protein: CASSTRLAGGSYNEQFF. The rearrangement joins TRBV27 to TRBJ2-1; the match to TRBD2 covers 14 bases. This CDR3 contains 17 residues. Germline CDR1 reads MNHEY; CDR2 reads SMNVEV (reference sequence). V was pared by 5 bases and J by 4 bases, with 7 bases of the junction left unmatched.

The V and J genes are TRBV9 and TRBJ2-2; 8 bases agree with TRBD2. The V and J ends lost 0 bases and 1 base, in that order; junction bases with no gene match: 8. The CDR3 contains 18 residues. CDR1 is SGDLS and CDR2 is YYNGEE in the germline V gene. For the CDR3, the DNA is TGTGCCAGCAGCGTAGCCCTGACGGGAGGGGGGAACACCGGGGAGCTGTTTTTT. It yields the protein CASSVALTGGGNTGELFF. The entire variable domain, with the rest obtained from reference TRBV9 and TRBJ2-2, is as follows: DSGVTQTPKHLITATGQRVTLRCSPRSGDLSVYWYQQSLDQGLQFLIQYYNGEERAKGNILERFSAQQFPDLHSELNLSSLELGDSALYFCASSVALTGGGNTGELFFGEGSRLTVL.

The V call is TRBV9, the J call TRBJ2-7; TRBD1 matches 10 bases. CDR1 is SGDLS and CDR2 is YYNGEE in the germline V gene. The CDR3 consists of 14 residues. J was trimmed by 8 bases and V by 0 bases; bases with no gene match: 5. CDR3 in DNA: TGTGCCAGCAGCGTAGGGGACAGGGGCGAAAAGCAGTACTTC. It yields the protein CASSVGDRGEKQYF. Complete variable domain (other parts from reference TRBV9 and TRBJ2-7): DSGVTQTPKHLITATGQRVTLRCSPRSGDLSVYWYQQSLDQGLQFLIQYYNGEERAKGNILERFSAQQFPDLHSELNLSSLELGDSALYFCASSVGDRGEKQYFGPGTRLTVT.